Presented here are 23 T cell receptor beta chains from one specimen sequenced in a study of identical twins. TCRdb fed the 5' RACE reads into MiXCR, producing one record per CDR3 protein. The sample carries 200,000 to 250,000 distinct CDR3 sequences, more than 9.5% recorded once. In addition, the sample was reused for a study of yellow fever vaccine responses in identical twins.

Material for sequencing was memory (CD45RO+) T cells sorted from blood. These receptors were taken from a woman younger than 35 in good health.

This clonotype has more than one count but fewer than ten. The chain links TRBV30 to TRBJ2-1; 12 nucleotides match TRBD2. The V and J ends lost 4 bases and 8 bases, in that order; junction bases with no gene match: 15. The CDR3 contains 17 residues. Germline CDR1 GTSNPN, CDR2 SVGIG (reference sequence). The CDR3 protein is CAWIPSPSGGAGDEQFF. The CDR3 DNA follows: TGTGCCTGGATCCCTTCTCCTAGCGGGGGGGCCGGGGATGAGCAGTTCTTC.

The chain carries TRBV7-8 and TRBJ2-2; no clear D. Between the trimmed V and J ends, which lost 2 bases and 4 bases, there was a span of 14 bases. CDR3 length: 16 amino acids. Per the germline V gene, CDR1 is SGHVS and CDR2 is FQNEAQ. As DNA, the CDR3 is TGTGCCAGCAGCTTATTGGTCGGGTCGCGCACCGGGGAGCTGTTTTTT. It is translated as CASSLLVGSRTGELFF.

This clonotype turned up a few times. The CDR3 DNA follows: TGTGCCAGCAGCCAAGTCGAGGGGGGGACTGAAGCTTTCTTT. This sequence encodes CASSQVEGGTEAFF. V and J are TRBV3-1 and TRBJ1-1; D is possibly TRBD1 (6 bases). In germline, CDR1 is LGHDT, CDR2 YNNKEL (reference sequence). There are 14 residues in the CDR3. Trimming stripped 1 base from V and 5 bases from J, with 11 bases between.

Many counts were recorded for this clonotype. The CDR3 protein is CASSVMEAFSGNTIYF. CDR3 nucleotide sequence: TGTGCCAGCAGCGTAATGGAAGCCTTCTCTGGAAACACCATATATTTT. The chain has TRBV9 and TRBJ1-3; D remains ambiguous. V lost 1 base and J 0 bases, leaving 11 bases between the germline ends. Germline CDR1 SGDLS, CDR2 YYNGEE. This CDR3 region has 16 residues.

V usage is TRBV11-3 and J usage is TRBJ2-1; D is undetermined. This CDR3 comprises 14 residues. Trimming pared 2 bases from V and 5 bases from J, leaving 10 bases between. The germline gives CDR1 SGHNT, CDR2 YENEEA. In DNA, the CDR3 is TGTGCCAGCAGCTTAACACAAACGCACAATGAGCAGTTCTTC. Its translation: CASSLTQTHNEQFF.

The chain employs TRBV24-1 and TRBJ1-5, with no clear D. The CDR3 is 13 residues long. CDR1 is KGHDR and CDR2 is SFDVKD in the germline V gene. The ends were cut back, 2 bases at V and 1 base at J, with 2 bases in the middle. Written as DNA, the CDR3 is TGTGCCACCAGTGATTACAGCAATCAGCCCCAGCATTTT. This translates into CATSDYSNQPQHF.

This clonotype appeared a few times. The gene calls are TRBV12-3 or TRBV12-4 and TRBJ2-3, with 7 positions matching TRBD2. Trimming took 6 bases from V and 6 from J; bases not matched to a gene: 15. The CDR3 contains 16 residues. The CDR3: CASRPGGRRDGDTQYF. In DNA, the CDR3 is TGTGCCAGCAGGCCGGGGGGTCGGCGCGATGGGGATACGCAGTATTTT.

The V call is TRBV20-1, the J call TRBJ2-5, with 12 positions matching TRBD2. With V trimmed by 5 bases and J by 2 bases, 9 bases remained unmatched. Germline CDR1 is DFQATT and CDR2 is SNEGSKA (reference sequence). CDR3 length: 16 amino acids. The CDR3 spells CSARPGLAGGQETQYF. The CDR3, as DNA: TGCAGTGCTCGGCCCGGTCTAGCGGGGGGGCAAGAGACCCAGTACTTC.

The V and J genes are TRBV3-1 and TRBJ1-2; 8 bases agree with TRBD1. The V gene end was trimmed by 6 bases and the J gene end by 4 bases; junction bases not matched to a gene: 10. Per the germline V gene, CDR1 is LGHDT and CDR2 is YNNKEL (reference sequence). The CDR3 loop spans 15 amino acids. CDR3 nucleotides: TGTGCCAGCAGTCAGCAGGGGGCCGAGAGCTATGGCTACACCTTC. Residues: CASSQQGAESYGYTF.

The rearrangement uses TRBV19 and TRBJ2-1; 7 bases are shared with TRBD2. The ends lost 7 bases at V and 8 bases at J; junction bases unmatched: 14. CDR1 is LNHDA and CDR2 is SQIVND in the germline V gene (reference sequence). The length of the CDR3 is 15 residues. Here the CDR3 reads CASNLGGGGHDEQFF. CDR3 nucleotides: TGTGCCAGTAACCTTGGCGGGGGAGGTCACGATGAGCAGTTCTTC.

The genes are TRBV3-1 and TRBJ2-1; TRBD2 matches 10 bases. The CDR3 covers 17 residues. CDR1 LGHDT and CDR2 YNNKEL come from the germline V gene (reference sequence). Germline trimming cut 5 bases from V and 4 bases from J; bases unmatched to any gene: 11. CDR3 bases: TGTGCCAGCAGCAAAAAACTAGCGGGACTTTCATACAATGAGCAGTTCTTC. Encoded protein: CASSKKLAGLSYNEQFF.

This clonotype was seen many times. The V and J genes are TRBV7-2 and TRBJ1-5; D is unresolved. The germline V and J ends were trimmed by 1 base and 0 bases, with 4 bases remaining between them. CDR3 length equals 14 residues. Germline loops: CDR1 SGHTA, CDR2 FQGNSA. In nucleotides, the CDR3 is TGTGCCAGCAGCTTAGGGGTTAGCAATCAGCCCCAGCATTTT. Translated, it gives CASSLGVSNQPQHF.

Ten or more counts support this clonotype. CDR3 residues: CASSQDNWQGALAETQYF. The CDR3 region has the DNA TGCGCCAGCAGCCAAGATAACTGGCAGGGGGCGTTGGCGGAGACCCAGTACTTC. This chain uses TRBV4-1 with TRBJ2-5; 8 positions match TRBD1. Germline lookup yields CDR1 MGHRA and CDR2 YSYEKL. V dropped 0 bases and J dropped 5; count of bases not matched to a gene: 14. The CDR3 contains 18 residues.

This clonotype was seen ten or more times. The V call is TRBV28, the J call TRBJ1-2, with 7 bases identical to TRBD1. CDR1 and CDR2 (germline): MDHEN, SYDVKM. J lost 4 bases, V lost 5 bases, and 13 bases had no gene match. CDR3 length: 16 residues. CDR3 in DNA: TGTGCCAGCAGTCCGGGACAGCCCAGACCCCTCTATGGCTACACCTTC. Amino acids: CASSPGQPRPLYGYTF.

This clonotype was counted ten times or more. The chain uses TRBV5-1 and TRBJ2-2; 7 nucleotides align to TRBD1. The V and J ends lost 4 bases and 8 bases, in that order; junction bases with no gene match: 5. The CDR3 has 13 residues. Germline V gives CDR1 SGHRS, CDR2 YFSETQ. CDR3 loop: CASSLGTAGELFF. The CDR3 DNA follows: TGCGCCAGCAGCCTTGGGACAGCAGGGGAGCTGTTTTTT.

This clonotype has only a few counts. The chain carries TRBV25-1 and TRBJ2-3; TRBD2 aligns across 7 bases. The CDR3 extends over 14 amino acids. J lost 6 bases, V lost 1 base, and 4 bases had no gene match. The germline V gene encodes CDR1 MGHDK and CDR2 SYGVNS. This chain's CDR3 is CASSEFNGRDTQYF. CDR3 in DNA: TGTGCCAGCAGTGAATTTAACGGGAGGGATACGCAGTATTTT.

This clonotype was detected only a few times. CDR3 in amino acids: CASSPGQGVGYGYTF. CDR3 nucleotide sequence: TGTGCCAGCAGTCCGGGACAGGGAGTCGGGTATGGCTACACCTTC. The rearrangement joins TRBV27 to TRBJ1-2; TRBD1 matches at 9 bases. Germline values: CDR1 MNHEY, CDR2 SMNVEV (reference sequence). V dropped 5 bases and J dropped 5; count of bases not matched to a gene: 9. The CDR3 has 15 amino acids.

As to this clonotype: At one end, the junction sequence differs from germline, possibly due to a read error. The chain recombines TRBV6-4 with TRBJ2-2; a weak D match, TRBD2 (5 bases). The CDR3 totals 15 residues. Per the germline V gene, CDR1 is MRHNA and CDR2 is SNTAGT. In DNA, the CDR3 is TGTGCCAGCAGTGACTCGTTTGGAGTCACCGGGGAGCTGCTTTTT. It encodes CASSDSFGVTGELLF.

The chain uses TRBV4-1 and TRBJ2-1; either TRBD1 or TRBD2 may fit D (5 bases each). Germline CDR1 reads MGHRA; CDR2 reads YSYEKL. Trimming removed 0 bases from V and 2 bases from J, with 8 bases in between. The CDR3 is 15 residues long. The CDR3 coding sequence is TGCGCCAGCAGCCAAGAGGGGGTCCCCTACAATGAGCAGTTCTTC. Encoded protein: CASSQEGVPYNEQFF.

This clonotype turned up a few times. This chain links TRBV21-1 with TRBJ2-7. TRBV21-1 corresponds to a pseudogene. CDR3 size: 14 residues. This CDR3 is CASSRRGALYEQYF. The CDR3 nucleotides read TGTGCCAGCAGCCGAAGGGGGGCTCTCTACGAGCAGTACTTC.

The chain joins TRBV7-2 to TRBJ2-1; 12 nucleotides line up with TRBD2. Germline CDR1 SGHTA, CDR2 FQGNSA. J gave up 9 bases and V 5 bases, and 8 bases lay outside the gene matches. CDR3 length: 15 amino acids. The CDR3 region has the DNA TGTGCCAGCAGCCCGGGACTAGCGGGTGCTCGTGAGCAGTTCTTC. Residues: CASSPGLAGAREQFF.

This clonotype was seen ten or more times. The chain has TRBV12-3 or TRBV12-4 and TRBJ1-4; a weak D match, TRBD1 (6 bases). The CDR3 contains 14 residues. V shed 3 bases and J shed 8 bases, with 13 bases lying between them. The CDR3 DNA reads as TGTGCCAGCAGTTTCAGGGGAAGAGGGGAAAAACTGTTTTTT. This gives the protein CASSFRGRGEKLFF.

In this sample, this clonotype turned up a few times. The chain recombines TRBV29-1 with TRBJ2-1, with D perhaps matching TRBD2 (5 bases). The CDR3 has 13 amino acids. V lost 7 bases and J lost 0, with 10 bases in between. CDR1 SQVTM and CDR2 ANQGSEA come from the germline V gene. CDR3 nucleotides: TGCAGCGCTGGGAGTGGCTCCTACAATGAGCAGTTCTTC. Translation: CSAGSGSYNEQFF.